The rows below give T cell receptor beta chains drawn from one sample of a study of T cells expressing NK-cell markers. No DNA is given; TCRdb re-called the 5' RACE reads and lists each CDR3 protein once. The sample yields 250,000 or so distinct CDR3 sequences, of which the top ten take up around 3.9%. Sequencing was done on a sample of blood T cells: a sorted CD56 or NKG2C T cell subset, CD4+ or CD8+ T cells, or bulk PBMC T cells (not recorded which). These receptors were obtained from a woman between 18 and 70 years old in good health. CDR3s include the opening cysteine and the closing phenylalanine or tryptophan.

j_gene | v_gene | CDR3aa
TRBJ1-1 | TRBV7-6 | CASSLVVAGVNTEAFF
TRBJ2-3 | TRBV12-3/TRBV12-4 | CASSFRRAGGDTQYF
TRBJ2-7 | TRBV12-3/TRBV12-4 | CASSPHHPGVEQYF
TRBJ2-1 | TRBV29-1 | CSVGAGAYNEQFF
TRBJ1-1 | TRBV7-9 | CASTVIQQNTEAFF
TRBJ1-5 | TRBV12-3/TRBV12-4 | CASNPDRHQPQHF
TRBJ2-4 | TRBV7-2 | CASSLDRVNKNIQYF
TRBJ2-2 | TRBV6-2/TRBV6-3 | CASSRPSGVNTGELFF
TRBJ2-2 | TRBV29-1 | CSVGVGVPGELFF
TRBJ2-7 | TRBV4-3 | CASSQGALGEQYF
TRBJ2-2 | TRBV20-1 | CSARSGSGAGELFF
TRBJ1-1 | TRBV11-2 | CASSLNRASAEAFF
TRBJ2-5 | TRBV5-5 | CASSLPQGAQKKETQYF
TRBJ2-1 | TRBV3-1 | CASSRTLRDEQFF
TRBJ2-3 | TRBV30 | CAWSGGYRQGADTQYF
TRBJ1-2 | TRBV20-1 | CSAPDRIANYGYTF
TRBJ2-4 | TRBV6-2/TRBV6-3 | CASSTPAGGGDIQYF
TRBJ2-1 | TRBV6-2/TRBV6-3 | CASSTSREGLWNEQFF
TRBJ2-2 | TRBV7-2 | CASSEPGELFF
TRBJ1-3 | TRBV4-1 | CASSQDGVLGGNTIYF
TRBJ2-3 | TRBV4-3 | CASSQDIRTDTQYF
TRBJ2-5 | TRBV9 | CASSAFPQGNQETQYF
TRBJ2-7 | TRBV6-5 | CASRDSLGEIHGQYF
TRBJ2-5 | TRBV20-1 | CSAPPGPETQYF
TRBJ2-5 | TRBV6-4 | CASSRADQETQYF
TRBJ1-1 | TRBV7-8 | CASSLDGQSNTEAFF
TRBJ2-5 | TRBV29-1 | CSVDSAGGETQYF
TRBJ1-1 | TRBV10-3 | CATSNPSTGFRETEAFF
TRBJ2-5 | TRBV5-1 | CASSLVAGGFQETQYF
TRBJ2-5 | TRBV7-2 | CASSLAGLVGTQYF
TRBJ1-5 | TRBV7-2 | CASSQGLFQPQHF
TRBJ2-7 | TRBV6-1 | CASSRTSGSLGEQYF
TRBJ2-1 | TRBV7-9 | CASSLATMSEQFF
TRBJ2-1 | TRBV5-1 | CASSLVQSSYNEQFF
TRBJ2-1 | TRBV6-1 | CASRDSGGASYNEQFF
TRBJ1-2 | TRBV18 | CASSPGRDGGYGYTF
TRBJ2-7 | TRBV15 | CATSRGGGDYEQYF
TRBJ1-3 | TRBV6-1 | CASTKWGGNTIYF
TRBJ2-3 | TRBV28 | CASSPRGGSRDTQYF
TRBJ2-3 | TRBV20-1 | CSVRAGTTDTQYF
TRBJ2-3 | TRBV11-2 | CASSLGQSSTDTQYF
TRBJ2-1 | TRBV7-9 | CASSPPTLGEQFF
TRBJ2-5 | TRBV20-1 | CSTPRGVPETQYF
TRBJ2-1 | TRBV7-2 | CASSRRGGKSSYNEQFF
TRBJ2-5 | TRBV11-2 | CASSLVGRPQETQYF